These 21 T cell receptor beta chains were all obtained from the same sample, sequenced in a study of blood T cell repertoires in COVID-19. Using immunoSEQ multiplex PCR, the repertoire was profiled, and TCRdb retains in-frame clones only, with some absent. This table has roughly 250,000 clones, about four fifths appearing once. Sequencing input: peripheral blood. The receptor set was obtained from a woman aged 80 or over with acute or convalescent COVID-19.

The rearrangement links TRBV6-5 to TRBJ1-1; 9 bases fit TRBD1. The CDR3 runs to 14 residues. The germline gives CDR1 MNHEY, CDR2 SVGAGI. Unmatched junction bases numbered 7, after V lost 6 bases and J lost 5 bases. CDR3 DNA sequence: TGTGCCAGCAGACTACAGGGGGCGCGTACTGAAGCTTTCTTT. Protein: CASRLQGARTEAFF.

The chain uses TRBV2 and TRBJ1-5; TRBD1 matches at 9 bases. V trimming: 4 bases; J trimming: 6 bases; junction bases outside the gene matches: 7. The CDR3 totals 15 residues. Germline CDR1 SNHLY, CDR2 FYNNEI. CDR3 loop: CASSGGQGLVQPQHF. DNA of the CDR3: TGTGCCAGCAGTGGGGGACAGGGTTTGGTTCAGCCCCAGCATTTT.

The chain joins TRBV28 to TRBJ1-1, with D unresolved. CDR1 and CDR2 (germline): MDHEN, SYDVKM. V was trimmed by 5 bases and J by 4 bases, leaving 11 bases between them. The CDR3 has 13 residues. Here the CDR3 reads CASSDGGSTEAFF. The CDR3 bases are TGTGCCAGCAGTGACGGTGGGAGCACTGAAGCTTTCTTT.

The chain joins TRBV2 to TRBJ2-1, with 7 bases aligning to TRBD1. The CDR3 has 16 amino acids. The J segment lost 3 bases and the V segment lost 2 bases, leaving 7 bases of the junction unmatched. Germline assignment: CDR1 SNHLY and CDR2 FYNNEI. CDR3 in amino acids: CASSEIGTGDYNEQFF. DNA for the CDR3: TGTGCCAGCAGTGAAATTGGAACAGGGGACTACAATGAGCAGTTCTTC.

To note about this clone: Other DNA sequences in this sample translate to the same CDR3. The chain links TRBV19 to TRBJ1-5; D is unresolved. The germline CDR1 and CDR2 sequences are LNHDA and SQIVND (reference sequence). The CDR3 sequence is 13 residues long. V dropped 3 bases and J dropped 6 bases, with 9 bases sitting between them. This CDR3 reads CASSIRGSQPQHF. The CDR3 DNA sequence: TGTGCCAGTAGTATTCGAGGTAGTCAGCCCCAGCATTTT.

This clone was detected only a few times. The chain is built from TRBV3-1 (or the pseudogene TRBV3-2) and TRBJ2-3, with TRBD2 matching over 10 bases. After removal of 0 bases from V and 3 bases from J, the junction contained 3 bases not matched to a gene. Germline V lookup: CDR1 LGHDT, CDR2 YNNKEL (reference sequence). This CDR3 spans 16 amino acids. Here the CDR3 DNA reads TGTGCCAGCAGCCAAGATAGCGGGGGGTGGACAGATACGCAGTATTTT. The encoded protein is CASSQDSGGWTDTQYF.

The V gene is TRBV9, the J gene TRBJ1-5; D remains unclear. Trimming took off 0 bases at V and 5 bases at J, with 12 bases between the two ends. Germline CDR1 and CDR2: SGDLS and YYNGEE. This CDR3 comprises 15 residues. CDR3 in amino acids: CASSVGGREDQPQHF. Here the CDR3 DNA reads TGTGCCAGCAGCGTAGGGGGAAGGGAGGATCAGCCCCAGCATTTT. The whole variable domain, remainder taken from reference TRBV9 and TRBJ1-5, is DSGVTQTPKHLITATGQRVTLRCSPRSGDLSVYWYQQSLDQGLQFLIQYYNGEERAKGNILERFSAQQFPDLHSELNLSSLELGDSALYFCASSVGGREDQPQHFGDGTRLSIL.

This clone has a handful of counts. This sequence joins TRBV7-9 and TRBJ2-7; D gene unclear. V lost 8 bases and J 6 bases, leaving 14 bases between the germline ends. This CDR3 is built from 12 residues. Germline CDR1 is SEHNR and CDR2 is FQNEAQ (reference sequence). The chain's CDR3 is CASSIDSGEQYF. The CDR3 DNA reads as TGTGCCAGCTCAATCGATTCGGGCGAGCAGTACTTC.

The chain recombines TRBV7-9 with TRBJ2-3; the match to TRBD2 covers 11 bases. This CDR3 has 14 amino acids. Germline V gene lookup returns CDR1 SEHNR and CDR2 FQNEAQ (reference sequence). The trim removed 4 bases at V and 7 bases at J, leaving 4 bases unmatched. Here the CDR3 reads CASSSLAGAYTQYF. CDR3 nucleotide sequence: TGTGCCAGCAGCTCACTAGCGGGGGCCTATACGCAGTATTTT.

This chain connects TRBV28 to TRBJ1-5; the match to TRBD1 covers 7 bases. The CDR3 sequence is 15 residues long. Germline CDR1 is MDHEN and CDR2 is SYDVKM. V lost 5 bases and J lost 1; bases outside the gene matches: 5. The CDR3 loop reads CASSTLDRSNQPQHF. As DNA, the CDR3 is TGTGCCAGCAGTACCCTGGACAGGAGCAATCAGCCCCAGCATTTT.

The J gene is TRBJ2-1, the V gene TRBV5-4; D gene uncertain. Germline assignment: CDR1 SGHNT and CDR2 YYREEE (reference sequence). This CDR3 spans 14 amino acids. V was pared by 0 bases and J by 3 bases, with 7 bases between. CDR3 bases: TGTGCCAGCAGCTTGGCAGGCCTCTACAATGAGCAGTTCTTC. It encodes CASSLAGLYNEQFF.

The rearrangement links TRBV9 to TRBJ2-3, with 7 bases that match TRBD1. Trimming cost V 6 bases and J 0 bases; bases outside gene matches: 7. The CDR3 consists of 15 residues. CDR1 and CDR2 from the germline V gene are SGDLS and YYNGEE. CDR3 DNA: TGTGCCAGCACCGTCTCGGACAGGAGCACAGATACGCAGTATTTT. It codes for CASTVSDRSTDTQYF.

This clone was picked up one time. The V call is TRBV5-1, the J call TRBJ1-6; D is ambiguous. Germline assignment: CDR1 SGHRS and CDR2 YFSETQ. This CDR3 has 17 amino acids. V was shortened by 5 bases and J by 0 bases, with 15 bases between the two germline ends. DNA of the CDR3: TGCGCCAGCAGTCAGGCTGATCTGAGCTCCTATAATTCACCCCTCCACTTT. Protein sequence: CASSQADLSSYNSPLHF.

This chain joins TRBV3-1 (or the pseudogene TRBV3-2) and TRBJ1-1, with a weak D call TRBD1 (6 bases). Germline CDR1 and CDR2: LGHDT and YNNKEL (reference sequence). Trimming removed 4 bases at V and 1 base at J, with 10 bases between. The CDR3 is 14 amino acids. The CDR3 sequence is CASSPQDRNTEAFF. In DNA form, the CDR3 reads TGTGCCAGCAGCCCTCAGGACAGGAACACTGAAGCTTTCTTT.

CDR3 region: CASSYGAGGTQAFF. CDR3 in DNA: TGTGCCAGCAGTTATGGGGCGGGAGGGACACAAGCTTTCTTT. This sequence joins TRBV6-5 and TRBJ1-1; tentatively, D is TRBD1 (6 bases). Germline V gene sequence: CDR1 MNHEY, CDR2 SVGAGI. The CDR3 length is 14 residues. Trimming pared 3 bases from V and 9 bases from J, leaving 17 bases between.

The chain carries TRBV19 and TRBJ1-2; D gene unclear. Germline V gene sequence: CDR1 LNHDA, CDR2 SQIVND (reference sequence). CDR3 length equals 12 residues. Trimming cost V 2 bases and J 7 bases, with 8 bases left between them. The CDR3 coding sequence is TGTGCCAGTAGTATACTTACCGGTGGCTACACCTTC. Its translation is CASSILTGGYTF.

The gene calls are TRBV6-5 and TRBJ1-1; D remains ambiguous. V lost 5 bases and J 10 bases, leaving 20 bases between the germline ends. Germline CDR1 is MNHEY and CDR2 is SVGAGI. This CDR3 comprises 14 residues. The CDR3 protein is CASSRNLEALRAFF. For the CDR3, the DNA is TGTGCCAGCAGTCGGAACCTAGAAGCCCTTCGAGCTTTCTTT.

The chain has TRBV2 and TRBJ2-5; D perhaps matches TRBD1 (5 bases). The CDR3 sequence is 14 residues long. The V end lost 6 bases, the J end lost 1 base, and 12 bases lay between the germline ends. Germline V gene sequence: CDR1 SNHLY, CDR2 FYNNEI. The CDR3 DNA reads TGTGCCAGCAGGTCCCGGACAATCCAAGAGACCCAGTACTTC. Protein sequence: CASRSRTIQETQYF.

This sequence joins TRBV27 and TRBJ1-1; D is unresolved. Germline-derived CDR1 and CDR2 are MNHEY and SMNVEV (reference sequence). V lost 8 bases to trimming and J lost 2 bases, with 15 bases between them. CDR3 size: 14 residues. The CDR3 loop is CASWGRRANTEAFF. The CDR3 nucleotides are TGTGCCAGCTGGGGTAGGCGGGCTAACACTGAAGCTTTCTTT.

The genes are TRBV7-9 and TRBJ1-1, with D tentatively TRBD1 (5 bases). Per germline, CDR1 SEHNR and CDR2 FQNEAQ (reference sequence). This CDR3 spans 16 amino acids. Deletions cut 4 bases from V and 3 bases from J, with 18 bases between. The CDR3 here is CASSWGRGGGDTEAFF. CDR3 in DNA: TGTGCCAGCAGCTGGGGACGGGGCGGGGGAGACACTGAAGCTTTCTTT.

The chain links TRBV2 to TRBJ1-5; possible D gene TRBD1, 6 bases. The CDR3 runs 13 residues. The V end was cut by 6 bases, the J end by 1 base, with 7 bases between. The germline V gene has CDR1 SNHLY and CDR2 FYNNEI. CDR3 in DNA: TGTGCCAGCAGAGGGACAAGCAATCAGCCCCAGCATTTT. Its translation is CASRGTSNQPQHF. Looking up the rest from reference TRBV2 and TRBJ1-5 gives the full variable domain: EPEVTQTPSHQVTQMGQEVILRCVPISNHLYFYWYRQILGQKVEFLVSFYNNEISEKSEIFDDQFSVERPDGSNFTLKIRSTKLEDSAMYFCASRGTSNQPQHFGDGTRLSIL.